These T cell receptor beta chains were read from a single sample in a study of T cells after yellow fever vaccination. TCRdb redid the calling of the 5' RACE reads with MiXCR, one entry per CDR3 protein. The sample records more than 350,000 distinct CDR3 sequences, approximately 10% being singletons. The specimen was PBMCs, collected on the day of the first yellow fever vaccination. The receptors were sampled from a man younger than 35 who received the YFV17D yellow fever vaccine. Each CDR3 is given with its conserved first and last residue. A D gene is named only where the DNA matches it firmly. Rows may omit the clone size; those that give it use once, few, many or a size class.

>TRBJ2-1|few|-|TRBV12-3/TRBV12-4
TGTGCCAGCAGTTGGGGGGCCGGTAGTGAGCAGTTCTTC
CASSWGAGSEQFF
>TRBJ2-5|many|TRBD2|TRBV13
TGTGCCAGCAGGACTAGCGGGGGGCTCGAGACCCAGTACTTC
CASRTSGGLETQYF
>TRBJ1-1|many|-|TRBV7-9
TGCGCCAGCAGCTTGACAGGGAACACTGAAGCTTTCTTT
CASSLTGNTEAFF
>TRBJ1-6|few|-|TRBV7-2
TGTGCCAGCAGCTTAGATTGGGACTCACCCCTCCACTTT
CASSLDWDSPLHF
>TRBJ2-5|many|-|TRBV3-1
TGTGCCAGCAGCCTCGGGACACATCAAGAGACCCAGTACTTC
CASSLGTHQETQYF
>TRBJ2-5|-|TRBD2|TRBV5-1
TGCGCCAGCAGGGCGGGGGTAGAGACCCAGTACTTC
CASRAGVETQYF
>TRBJ2-5|-|TRBD2|TRBV11-2
TGTGCCAGCAGCGCAGGGACTAGCGGGGCGTACCAAGAGACCCAGTACTTC
CASSAGTSGAYQETQYF
>TRBJ1-4|-|TRBD1|TRBV6-2/TRBV6-3
TGTGCCAGCAGTTACGAGACCGGGACAGCTAATGAAAAACTGTTTTTT
CASSYETGTANEKLFF
>TRBJ1-4|-|-|TRBV4-3
TGCGCCAGCAGCCAAGCTCCGGGCAGTGCAACTAATGAAAAACTGTTTTTT
CASSQAPGSATNEKLFF
>TRBJ1-2|few|-|TRBV20-1
TGCAGTGCACCAACTCAGGGACTTGATGGGGGCTACACCTTC
CSAPTQGLDGGYTF
>TRBJ2-7|-|-|TRBV4-1
TGCGCCAGCAGCCAAGTGAAGGGAGAGGGATACGAGCAGTACTTC
CASSQVKGEGYEQYF
>TRBJ2-2|few|TRBD2|TRBV4-2
TGTGCCAGCAGCCTCCCGGAAGTAGCGGGGGCGAACACCGGGGAGCTGTTTTTT
CASSLPEVAGANTGELFF
>TRBJ2-4|-|-|TRBV2
TGTGCCAGCAGTGAAGCGCGAAACATTCAGTACTTC
CASSEARNIQYF
>TRBJ2-5|-|TRBD2|TRBV4-3
TGCGCCAGCAGCGATAGCGGGGGGGCCATGGAGACCCAGTACTTC
CASSDSGGAMETQYF
>TRBJ2-7|many|-|TRBV30
TGTGCCTGGAGCAGGGGCGACCTATACGAGCAGTACTTC
CAWSRGDLYEQYF
>TRBJ2-1|-|TRBD1|TRBV7-9
TGTGCCAGCAGCCCGTCGGCAGGGGGCTTCTACAATGAGCAGTTCTTC
CASSPSAGGFYNEQFF
>TRBJ1-5|-|-|TRBV7-2
TGTGCCAGCAGCTTGAGCCGGGACTTTAATCAGCCCCAGCATTTT
CASSLSRDFNQPQHF
>TRBJ2-7|-|-|TRBV10-3
TGTGCCATCAGCTCAGGCAAGAGCTCCTACGAGCAGTACTTC
CAISSGKSSYEQYF
>TRBJ1-1|-|-|TRBV10-1
TGCGCCAGCTCACGACAGTGGGACACTGAAGCTTTCTTT
CASSRQWDTEAFF
>TRBJ1-5|-|TRBD1|TRBV28
TGTGCCAGCAGTTTCCCGGACAGGGACAATCAGCCCCAGCATTTT
CASSFPDRDNQPQHF
>TRBJ1-6|-|-|TRBV2
TGTGCCAGCAGCAGGGACCCCTATTCACCCCTCCACTTT
CASSRDPYSPLHF
>TRBJ2-1|few|-|TRBV4-1
TGCGCCAGCAGCCAAGGAGGACAGTCCTACAATGAGCAGTTCTTC
CASSQGGQSYNEQFF
>TRBJ2-1|few|TRBD2|TRBV5-1
TGCGCCAGCAGCTTGGAGGCTAGCGGGGGTGGTGAGCAGTTCTTC
CASSLEASGGGEQFF
>TRBJ1-5|-|-|TRBV6-2/TRBV6-3
TGTGCCAGCAGTTACCCCAGTAGCAATCAGCCCCAGCATTTT
CASSYPSSNQPQHF
>TRBJ2-2|few|TRBD1|TRBV7-9
TGTGCCAGCAGCCGCGGCCGGACAGGGGATTACACCGGGGAGCTGTTTTTT
CASSRGRTGDYTGELFF
>TRBJ2-7|-|TRBD1|TRBV16
TGTGCCAGCAGCCACGCCCTAGGACAGGGCCCGACCTACGAGCAGTACTTC
CASSHALGQGPTYEQYF
>TRBJ2-1|few|-|TRBV27
TGTGCCAGCAGCTTTAGTCCCAACTCAGAGGGCTCCTACAATGAGCAGTTCTTC
CASSFSPNSEGSYNEQFF
>TRBJ2-5|many|-|TRBV5-1
TGCGCCAGCAGCTTGCTTGGACAAGAGACCCAGTACTTC
CASSLLGQETQYF
>TRBJ2-6|-|-|TRBV18
TGTGCCAGCTCACCACGGGGGCACTCTGGGGCCAACGTCCTGACTTTC
CASSPRGHSGANVLTF
>TRBJ2-3|-|-|TRBV5-1
TGCGCCAGCAGCTCAAGCAGGGGGGGTAATACGCAGTATTTT
CASSSSRGGNTQYF
>TRBJ1-5|-|TRBD1|TRBV12-3/TRBV12-4
TGTGCCAGCAGATCTACAGGGGATCAGCCCCAGCATTTT
CASRSTGDQPQHF
>TRBJ1-4|-|-|TRBV7-7
TGTGCCAGCAGCCCGGGGATGGGTTATGAAAAACTGTTTTTT
CASSPGMGYEKLFF
>TRBJ1-1|-|-|TRBV6-2/TRBV6-3
TGTGCCAGCACCAAACTATTGGGGAATGAAGAAGCTTTCTTT
CASTKLLGNEEAFF
>TRBJ2-3|-|TRBD1|TRBV18
TGTGCCAGCTCACCACTAGGACAGGGTGAAACAGATACGCAGTATTTT
CASSPLGQGETDTQYF
>TRBJ2-1|many|-|TRBV7-2
TGTGCCAGCAGTCCCAAGGGACATGAGCAGTTCTTC
CASSPKGHEQFF
>TRBJ2-1|many|-|TRBV12-3/TRBV12-4
TGTGCCAGCAGTTTCGGAGATGAGCAGTTCTTC
CASSFGDEQFF
>TRBJ1-1|few|-|TRBV3-1
TGTGCCAGCAGCAACCCGACAGGTACTAACACTGAAGCTTTCTTT
CASSNPTGTNTEAFF
>TRBJ1-2|-|TRBD1|TRBV5-1
TGCGCCAGCAGCATGAGGACAGGGTCGAGCTATGGCTACACCTTC
CASSMRTGSSYGYTF
>TRBJ2-7|-|-|TRBV6-5
TGTGCCAGCAAGGTCCCCGAGCAGTACTTC
CASKVPEQYF
>TRBJ2-5|-|-|TRBV30
TGTGCCTGGAGAAGACGCCAAGAGACCCAGTACTTC
CAWRRRQETQYF
>TRBJ2-3|many|TRBD2|TRBV7-2
TGTGCCAGCAGCTCGGGACTAGCGGGCCCCACAGATACGCAGTATTTT
CASSSGLAGPTDTQYF
>TRBJ2-1|few|-|TRBV12-3/TRBV12-4
TGTGCCAGCAGCCGGGACCAGCAGTTCTTC
CASSRDQQFF
>TRBJ2-7|-|TRBD2|TRBV10-3
TGTGCCATCAGTGAGGGAGCGGGGGGATCCTACGAGCAGTACTTC
CAISEGAGGSYEQYF
>TRBJ2-1|-|TRBD1|TRBV4-3
TGCGCCAGCAGCCAAGTAACCCCAGGGGGCGCCCACAATGAGCAGTTCTTC
CASSQVTPGGAHNEQFF
>TRBJ1-3|-|TRBD1|TRBV5-1
TGCGCCAGCAGCTTGGGGCTCAGGGGGACTGGAAACACCATATATTTT
CASSLGLRGTGNTIYF
>TRBJ1-1|many|TRBD1|TRBV6-2/TRBV6-3
TGTGCCAGCGCTTTACAGGGGCTCACTGAAGCTTTCTTT
CASALQGLTEAFF
>TRBJ1-5|-|TRBD1|TRBV10-3
TGTGCCATCAGTGTAGGGCAGAATGGGGGCGGACAGGGGCCCCAGCATTTT
CAISVGQNGGGQGPQHF
>TRBJ2-2|few|-|TRBV5-1
TGCGCCAGCAGCCCACTTATCACCGGGGAGCTGTTTTTT
CASSPLITGELFF
>TRBJ2-7|-|TRBD1|TRBV6-1
TGTGCCAGCAGTGAACCGGGACAGGGGGCAAACGAGCAGTACTTC
CASSEPGQGANEQYF